Reported below is one TCR beta chain. Libraries were prepared by immunoSEQ multiplex PCR; TCRdb keeps only in-frame clonotypes and omits some of them. The sample holds 500,000 to 550,000 clones; 70% to 80% are singletons and the top ten take around 0.013%. The sample is drawn from a study of shared T cell receptors in the human thymus. This CDR3 is built from 16 residues. V lost 0 bases to trimming and J lost 5 bases; unmatched junction nucleotides: 9. Germline-derived CDR1 and CDR2 are SGHNT and YYREEE (reference sequence). The same sample was also used in a study of human thymus T cells. From that study: Corrective heart surgery yielded resections, and these provided the thymus tissue. There appeared to be biased usage of V and J genes in thymic and blood repertoires. Highly overlapping thymic repertoires in unrelated individuals were reported by related research.

This clonotype originated in a boy under two years old with a congenital heart defect. The J gene is TRBJ2-7, the V gene TRBV5-4; 9 nucleotides agree with TRBD2. Sequencing was carried out using thymocytes. The CDR3 nucleotides read TGTGCCAGCAGCTTGGCCCCCTCAGGACTAGCGAACGAGCAGTACTTC. As protein: CASSLAPSGLANEQYF.